This note documents a single T cell receptor (beta chain) sequence. Antigen: not known. This record comes from a study of cytomegalovirus exposure and HLA in healthy donors. Study findings and constraints: Common viral pathogens seemed, in a later analysis, to connect with several of the most significant clusters. Data from an earlier analysis indicated that most TCR beta V segments were productive either about 87% or about 30% of the time.

Primers for the PCR totalled 60 Vbeta and 13 Jbeta. Source study methods: Around 10 million of the about 80 million unique TCR beta chains counted in a later analysis were shared. Measured with immunoSEQ multiplex PCR; TCRdb has only the in-frame clones, and not every one. For V, J and clone size, that table is used; D and trimming come from the DNA. This table holds 200,000 to 250,000 clones, around 73% found once. V was clipped by 4 bases and J by 3 bases; unmatched bases: 2. The germline gives CDR1 MNHEY, CDR2 SVGAGI. CDR3 length equals 13 residues. The TCR sequence derives from a male donor in good health and CMV-seronegative. The V and J genes are TRBV6-5 and TRBJ2-5; 7 bases are shared with TRBD1. Sequencing was performed on PBMCs. DNA of the CDR3: TGTGCCAGCAGTTGGACAGGTGAAGAGACCCAGTACTTC. It specifies CASSWTGEETQYF.